This record covers a single TCR beta chain. The CDR3 does not close with the conserved phenylalanine or tryptophan, likely indicating a read error. No DNA is shown, since the ends of the CDR3 on it are uncertain; the CDR3 is the one TCRdb lists. This specimen comes from a study of cytotoxic CD8 clonotypes in ibrutinib-treated CLL. The CDR3 is 9 amino acids long, termini counted. The V gene's germline CDR1 is DFQATT and CDR2 SNEGSKA (reference sequence). Only in-frame clones appear in the TCRdb table, and some are missing; sequencing was by immunoSEQ multiplex PCR. The sample has 50,000 to 60,000 clones, less than 90% seen once; the top ten hold 20%.

The source material was PBMCs, sampled after 24 months of ibrutinib treatment. The V and J genes are TRBV20-1 and TRBJ1-2; the D segment call TRBD1 is taken from the table without a DNA check. The source of this sequence is a human donor with chronic lymphocytic leukemia. CDR3 region: CSARETPPI.